One and the same sample provided the 13 T cell receptor beta chains below, sequenced in a study of multiple sclerosis patients with progressive multifocal leukoencephalopathy. The table came from immunoSEQ multiplex PCR; TCRdb's copy has only in-frame clones and leaves some out. The profile covers fewer than 35,000 clones, with over 90% appearing a single time and 1.9% taken by the ten largest. The sample's time point: before natalizumab initiation. The sequenced sample consisted of PBMCs. The receptors come from a man under 40 with multiple sclerosis.

V usage is TRBV5-4 and J usage is TRBJ2-7; 7 bases agree with TRBD1. V shed 7 bases and J 2 bases; nucleotides not matched to a gene: 12. The germline V gene encodes CDR1 SGHNT and CDR2 YYREEE (reference sequence). The CDR3 has 15 amino acids. The CDR3 spells CASPFPGQLTYEQYF. In DNA, the CDR3 is TGTGCCAGCCCTTTCCCGGGACAGCTTACCTACGAGCAGTACTTC.

This chain joins TRBV6-4 and TRBJ1-4, with D uncertain. Trimming left V 9 bases short and J 0 bases short, with 11 bases between. CDR3 size: 14 residues. Germline V gives CDR1 MRHNA, CDR2 SNTAGT. The CDR3 sequence: CARTHPATNEKLFF. The CDR3 nucleotides read TGTGCCAGGACCCACCCCGCAACTAATGAAAAACTGTTTTTT.

In regard to this clone: One end of the junction varies from germline; a read error may be responsible. The V and J genes are TRBV27 and TRBJ2-5; 7 bases line up with TRBD1. Germline CDR1 reads MNHEY; CDR2 reads SMNVEV (reference sequence). The CDR3 extends over 16 amino acids. CDR3 protein: CASSPTGTDLQGTQYF. DNA of the CDR3: TGTGCCAGCAGTCCCACCGGGACAGATCTCCAAGGGACCCAGTACTTC.

The J gene is TRBJ2-1, the V gene TRBV9; D unresolved. The CDR3 contains 13 residues. V lost 0 bases to trimming and J lost 3 bases, with 4 bases between them. Germline V gives CDR1 SGDLS, CDR2 YYNGEE. The CDR3 DNA reads as TGTGCCAGCAGCGTAGCACTCTACAATGAGCAGTTCTTC. Translating gives CASSVALYNEQFF.

V usage is TRBV5-1 and J usage is TRBJ2-3, with TRBD2 matching over 13 bases. V dropped 4 bases and J dropped 2; count of bases not matched to a gene: 4. The germline gives CDR1 SGHRS, CDR2 YFSETQ. This CDR3 contains 16 residues. DNA of the CDR3: TGCGCCAGCAGCCCAGGGACTAGCGGGACCACAGATACGCAGTATTTT. It is translated as CASSPGTSGTTDTQYF.

The chain employs TRBV5-4 and TRBJ2-2; D gene uncertain. V lost 0 bases and J lost 0, with 9 bases in between. CDR3 size: 16 residues. Per the germline V gene, CDR1 is SGHNT and CDR2 is YYREEE (reference sequence). In DNA form, the CDR3 reads TGTGCCAGCAGCTTGGTGGGCAGCTCGAACACCGGGGAGCTGTTTTTT. This translates into CASSLVGSSNTGELFF.

The chain has TRBV12-5 and TRBJ2-3, with TRBD2 matching over 12 bases. The CDR3 loop spans 18 amino acids. Germline trimming cut 9 bases from V and 0 bases from J; bases unmatched to any gene: 13. The germline gives CDR1 LGHNT, CDR2 FRNRAP. The CDR3 region is CASNPPSGRAASTDTQYF. The DNA of the CDR3 is TGTGCTAGCAACCCCCCTAGCGGGAGGGCCGCTAGCACAGATACGCAGTATTTT.

The table lists this clone with a count of one. The CDR3 reads CASSRRDLTEAFF. The DNA of the CDR3 is TGTGCCAGCAGTCGCCGGGATCTCACTGAAGCTTTCTTT. The chain carries TRBV5-6 and TRBJ1-1; no clear D gene. Trimming took off 5 bases at V and 4 bases at J, with 12 bases between the two ends. Germline loops: CDR1 SGHDT, CDR2 YYEEEE. The CDR3 is 13 residues long.

The J gene is TRBJ2-1, the V gene TRBV7-2; D perhaps matches TRBD1 (5 bases). Germline CDR1 reads SGHTA; CDR2 reads FQGNSA. The CDR3 is 15 amino acids. V was cut by 1 base and J by 1 base, with 8 bases left in between. CDR3 in amino acids: CASSLGTRSYNEQFF. CDR3 bases: TGTGCCAGCAGCTTAGGGACACGATCCTACAATGAGCAGTTCTTC. Full variable domain (outside the CDR3, taken from reference TRBV7-2 and TRBJ2-1): GAGVSQSPSNKVTEKGKDVELRCDPISGHTALYWYRQSLGQGLEFLIYFQGNSAPDKSGLPSDRFSAERTGGSVSTLTIQRTQQEDSAVYLCASSLGTRSYNEQFFGPGTRLTVL.

J is TRBJ2-7 and V is TRBV19; maybe TRBD2 (5 bases). V lost 2 bases and J 2 bases, leaving 13 bases between the germline ends. This CDR3 has 15 residues. Germline assignment: CDR1 LNHDA and CDR2 SQIVND (reference sequence). CDR3 DNA sequence: TGTGCCAGTAGTATAATCGAGGGCTCTGCCTACGAGCAGTACTTC. Translation: CASSIIEGSAYEQYF.

As for this clone: The junction departs from germline at one end; a sequencing error may be responsible. This chain links TRBV6-5 with TRBJ1-2, with D perhaps matching TRBD1 (6 bases). CDR1 and CDR2 from the germline V gene are MNHEY and SVGAGI. This CDR3 has 13 amino acids. In nucleotides, the CDR3 is TGTGCCGGCAGTAAACAGGGCCGGGATGGCTACACCTTC. It codes for CAGSKQGRDGYTF.

The genes are TRBV7-6 and TRBJ2-1; 7 nucleotides align to TRBD1. Germline V CDR1 and CDR2: SGHVS, FNYEAQ. The CDR3 spans 16 residues. V lost 5 bases, J lost 0 bases, and 7 bases stayed unmatched. The CDR3 loop reads CASSLQTGSSYNEQFF. CDR3 nucleotide sequence: TGTGCCAGCAGCCTGCAGACAGGGAGCTCCTACAATGAGCAGTTCTTC.

The chain combines TRBV5-4 with TRBJ1-4, with TRBD1 as a possible D gene (5 bases). The germline V gene has CDR1 SGHNT and CDR2 YYREEE (reference sequence). The CDR3 loop spans 16 amino acids. Trimming took 4 bases from V and 0 from J, leaving 13 bases between them. The chain's CDR3 is CASSGGGSTTNEKLFF. CDR3 nucleotide sequence: TGTGCCAGCAGCGGGGGGGGGTCAACAACTAATGAAAAACTGTTTTTT.